These 9 T cell receptor beta chains share one sample of origin, sequenced in a study of blood T cells in healthy people across ages. A second PCR of roughly 6 to 12 cycles used a sample-barcoded 5' primer and a J-beta primer mix. TCRdb independently ran MiXCR on the 5' RACE reads; one entry per CDR3 protein. Seen here are 500,000 to 550,000 distinct CDR3 sequences, more than 20% observed once, and the top ten hold 8.7%. The sample was also linked to a second study, of T cells of mothers and their children.

The material sequenced was blood. These TCRs come from a boy between 10 and 17 years old in good health.

This clonotype was picked up a small number of times. The rearrangement links TRBV3-1 to TRBJ2-3; TRBD2 matches at 10 bases. V gave up 4 bases and J gave up 4 bases; unmatched junction bases: 5. Germline assignment: CDR1 LGHDT and CDR2 YNNKEL (reference sequence). The CDR3 sequence is 15 residues long. CDR3 residues: CASSPLAGTADTQYF. CDR3 DNA: TGTGCCAGCAGCCCACTAGCGGGGACTGCAGATACGCAGTATTTT.

This chain joins TRBV6-5 and TRBJ1-4; D gene uncertain. This CDR3 spans 13 amino acids. With 4 bases removed from V and 5 bases from J, the gap between germline ends came to 8 bases. Germline V CDR1 and CDR2: MNHEY, SVGAGI. The CDR3 region is CASSWVPNEKLFF. CDR3 in DNA: TGTGCCAGCAGTTGGGTTCCCAATGAAAAACTGTTTTTT.

Notes on this clonotype: With a much larger clone just one base away, this may be a read error. It is likely a read error, because the conserved phenylalanine at the end of the CDR3 is missing. The rearrangement joins TRBV27 to TRBJ2-5, with D perhaps assigned TRBD1 or TRBD2 (5 bases each). The CDR3 loop spans 15 amino acids. Trimming removed 8 bases at V and 11 bases at J, with 27 bases between. Per the germline V gene, CDR1 is MNHEY and CDR2 is SMNVEV (reference sequence). As DNA, the CDR3 is TGTGCCAGCGAGGGGTTTCACGGAAAAGGGTGGGAGCAGTACCTC. Amino acid sequence: CASEGFHGKGWEQYL.

Of note for this clonotype: Relative to the germline gene, one junction end is altered; a read error may explain this. The chain combines TRBV5-5 with TRBJ2-7, with a weak D call TRBD2 (5 bases). Judging by the DNA end, TRBJ2-5 fits better; the J call may be wrong. The CDR3 loop spans 14 amino acids. Germline V gene lookup returns CDR1 SGHKS and CDR2 YYEKEE (reference sequence). This CDR3 reads CTSGLSAGLETQYF. The CDR3 nucleotides are TGTACCAGCGGCTTGTCGGCAGGTCTAGAGACCCAGTACTTC.

The rearrangement joins TRBV5-1 to TRBJ2-4; D perhaps matches TRBD1 (5 bases). This CDR3 has 14 amino acids. From germline, CDR1 is SGHRS and CDR2 YFSETQ. The ends were cut back, 0 bases at V and 7 bases at J, with 11 bases in the middle. CDR3 amino acids: CASSLEGAPNIQYF. The DNA for the CDR3 is TGCGCCAGCAGCTTGGAAGGGGCCCCGAACATTCAGTACTTC.

V is TRBV7-3 and J is TRBJ2-7; D perhaps matches TRBD2 (6 bases). Germline CDR1 is SGHTA and CDR2 is FQGTGA. The CDR3 is made up of 14 amino acids. The V gene lost 5 bases and the J gene lost 5 bases, with 16 bases spanning the gap. CDR3 bases: TGTGCCAGCAGCGTCGTGGGGGGAATCGACGAGCAGTACTTC. Protein sequence: CASSVVGGIDEQYF.

This chain uses TRBV7-9 with TRBJ2-5; D not resolved. The CDR3 covers 13 residues. Germline lookup yields CDR1 SEHNR and CDR2 FQNEAQ (reference sequence). Trimming left V 2 bases short and J 5 bases short, with 9 bases between. As DNA, the CDR3 is TGTGCCAGCAGCTTAACCCTGGCGGAGACCCAGTACTTC. Its protein product is CASSLTLAETQYF.

This clonotype occurred a few times. V is TRBV28 and J is TRBJ2-4; a possible D gene is TRBD1 (6 bases). Trimming stripped 7 bases from V and 0 bases from J, with 13 bases between. Germline V lookup: CDR1 MDHEN, CDR2 SYDVKM. CDR3 length: 15 residues. CDR3 nucleotides: TGTGCCAGCAATAGGGACATTCTAGCCAAAAACATTCAGTACTTC. It specifies CASNRDILAKNIQYF. The full variable domain, completed using reference TRBV28 and TRBJ2-4, is DVKVTQSSRYLVKRTGEKVFLECVQDMDHENMFWYRQDPGLGLRLIYFSYDVKMKEKGDIPEGYSVSREKKERFSLILESASTNQTSMYLCASNRDILAKNIQYFGAGTRLSVL.

V is TRBV3-1 and J is TRBJ2-3; no clear D gene. The V gene lost 7 bases and the J gene lost 4 bases, with 12 bases spanning the gap. This CDR3 has 13 residues. Germline V gene sequence: CDR1 LGHDT, CDR2 YNNKEL (reference sequence). This CDR3 is CASKRFLADTQYF. DNA of the CDR3: TGTGCCAGCAAGAGGTTTTTGGCAGATACGCAGTATTTT.